This T cell receptor beta chain comes out of a study of T cells in localized non-small cell lung cancer. Sequencing was performed with immunoSEQ multiplex PCR; in TCRdb, only in-frame clones are kept and a portion is missing. Among 35,000 to 50,000 clones listed, around 85% were seen once. Concerning this clone: Its antigen is as yet unknown.

Study-wide results and caveats: Adjacent lung held a median 57 of the top 100 tumor clones. The study found T cell clonality highest in uninvolved adjacent lung, above tumor. Heterogeneity within the tumor remains possible, as just one region underwent sequencing. Increased T cell density in blood showed an association with longer overall survival.

The germline V gene has CDR1 SGHNT and CDR2 YYREEE (reference sequence). This CDR3 is built from 15 residues. Sample: peripheral blood, taken before any cancer treatment. The gene calls are TRBV5-4 and TRBJ2-5, with 13 bases lining up with TRBD2. The better agreement between TRBJ2-7 and the DNA end casts doubt on the J call. This TCR derives from a man aged 35 to 69 with stage I lung adenocarcinoma. CDR3 in amino acids: CASSQGLAGDYEQYF. CDR3 nucleotide sequence: TGTGCCAGCAGCCAAGGACTAGCGGGAGACTACGAGCAGTACTTC.